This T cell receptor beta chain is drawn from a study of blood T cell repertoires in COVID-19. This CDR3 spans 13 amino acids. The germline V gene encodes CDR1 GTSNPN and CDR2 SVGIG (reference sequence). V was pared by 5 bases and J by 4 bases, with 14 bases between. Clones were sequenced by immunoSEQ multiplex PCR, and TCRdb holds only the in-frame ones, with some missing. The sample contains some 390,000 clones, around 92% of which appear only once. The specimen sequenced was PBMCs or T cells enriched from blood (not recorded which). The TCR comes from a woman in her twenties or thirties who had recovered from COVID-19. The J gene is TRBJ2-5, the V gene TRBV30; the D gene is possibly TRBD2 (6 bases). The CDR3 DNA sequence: TGTGCCTGGGCCATCGGGGGTTTAGAGACCCAGTACTTC. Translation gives CAWAIGGLETQYF.